This record concerns one T cell receptor beta chain sequence. Its matching antigen is unknown. Sequenced by immunoSEQ multiplex PCR; TCRdb stores in-frame clones only, minus some. This sample carries about 80,000 clones, around 94% of them seen once, and the ten largest clones take 4% to 5%. J lost 6 bases, V lost 1 base, and 8 bases had no gene match. Germline V gives CDR1 SQVTM, CDR2 ANQGSEA. CDR3 size: 15 residues. These data originate in a study of OX40 agonist ivuxolimab in advanced cancers. Background on the study: Intravenous ivuxolimab was administered to patients every 2 weeks at 0.01 to 10 mg/kg.

General study findings and limits: Expanded clones belonging to CD8+ T cells outnumbered, on average, those of CD4+.

The TCR originated in an adult with an advanced solid tumor such as melanoma, head and neck, liver or kidney cancer. The sample in question was CD4+ or CD8+ T cells sorted from blood, obtained in a trial of the OX40 agonist ivuxolimab. The chain recombines TRBV29-1 with TRBJ2-1; 8 nucleotides agree with TRBD2. The CDR3 region is CSVEGVGGGGNEQFF. DNA for the CDR3: TGCAGCGTTGAAGGCGTCGGGGGGGGAGGCAATGAGCAGTTCTTC.